Shown below are 10 T cell receptor beta chains from a single sample sequenced in a study of response to subunit inactivated influenza vaccine. One entry per CDR3 protein, called by TCRdb with MiXCR from the RT-PCR reads. Of about 830,000 distinct CDR3 sequences listed, about 18% are singletons. The sample in question was PBMCs from blood, obtained more than 4 days after vaccination. Receptors originate from a man between 45 and 60 years old who received an inactivated influenza vaccine.

V is TRBV7-2 and J is TRBJ1-5; unclear D gene. Per the germline V gene, CDR1 is SGHTA and CDR2 is FQGNSA. The CDR3 extends over 16 amino acids. V was cut by 2 bases and J by 2 bases, with 13 bases left in between. CDR3 sequence reads: CASSLWASPGNQPQHF. The CDR3 region has the DNA TGTGCCAGCAGCTTATGGGCATCACCAGGCAATCAGCCCCAGCATTTT.

The chain is built from TRBV9 and TRBJ2-5; 9 bases fit TRBD1. V shed 4 bases, J shed 4 bases, and the junction held 11 bases outside the gene matches. Germline-derived CDR1 and CDR2 are SGDLS and YYNGEE. CDR3 length: 16 amino acids. The CDR3 loop reads CASSSTPTGGLETQYF. The CDR3 region has the DNA TGTGCCAGCAGCTCAACCCCAACAGGGGGCTTAGAGACCCAGTACTTC.

This clonotype was counted at least ten times. This chain connects TRBV20-1 to TRBJ1-2, with TRBD1 identical over 8 bases. Trimming at V came to 6 bases and at J to 5 bases, leaving 8 bases not matched to a gene. This CDR3 is 13 amino acids long. CDR1 is DFQATT, CDR2 SNEGSKA, per germline (reference sequence). The CDR3 coding sequence is TGCAGTGCCAAGGACAGGGCCTCGTATGGCTACACCTTC. Protein sequence: CSAKDRASYGYTF.

This clonotype was recorded a few times. V usage is TRBV10-2 and J usage is TRBJ2-1, with D possibly being TRBD2 (5 bases). V lost 6 bases and J lost 4, with 13 bases in between. The CDR3 is made up of 14 amino acids. Germline V gives CDR1 WSHSY, CDR2 SAAADI. CDR3 coding DNA: TGCGCCAGCAGATCAGCGGACCGATACAATGAGCAGTTCTTC. Its translation: CASRSADRYNEQFF.

The sample holds a few counts of this clonotype. The rearrangement links TRBV20-1 to TRBJ1-1, with D tentatively TRBD1 (5 bases). Germline assignment: CDR1 DFQATT and CDR2 SNEGSKA (reference sequence). The CDR3 spans 13 residues. The CDR3 region is CSYMPPGITEAFF. The CDR3 region has the DNA TGCAGCTATATGCCTCCAGGGATCACTGAAGCTTTCTTT.

This clonotype has at least ten counts. V usage is TRBV24-1 and J usage is TRBJ2-1, with D hard to call. Germline V gene data show CDR1 as KGHDR and CDR2 as SFDVKD. CDR3 length: 15 amino acids. V lost 0 bases to trimming and J lost 4 bases, with 9 bases between them. The CDR3 DNA sequence: TGTGCCACCAGTGATTTGCTCCCAGGTTACAATGAGCAGTTCTTC. Protein sequence: CATSDLLPGYNEQFF.

This clonotype was recorded many times. This chain joins TRBV9 and TRBJ2-3; no firm D call. CDR1 and CDR2 (germline): SGDLS, YYNGEE. The CDR3 loop spans 15 amino acids. V dropped 0 bases and J dropped 2 bases, with 10 bases sitting between them. The CDR3 coding sequence is TGTGCCAGCAGCGTAGAAGGGTGGTTCACAGATACGCAGTATTTT. It specifies CASSVEGWFTDTQYF.

This chain connects TRBV4-2 to TRBJ2-7, with 8 bases lining up with TRBD2. The germline V gene encodes CDR1 LGHNA and CDR2 YNFKEQ. This CDR3 comprises 15 residues. Germline trimming cut 4 bases from V and 3 bases from J; bases unmatched to any gene: 8. The chain's CDR3 is CASSPTGTRDYEQYF. The CDR3 DNA is TGTGCCAGCAGCCCCACCGGGACTAGAGACTACGAGCAGTACTTC.

The chain couples TRBV6-2 or TRBV6-3 to TRBJ2-3; the match to TRBD2 covers 7 bases. V shed 0 bases and J 4 bases; nucleotides not matched to a gene: 10. The CDR3 has 17 amino acids. Germline V gene lookup returns CDR1 MNHEY and CDR2 SVGEGT. The CDR3 sequence: CASSYSMSLAEADTQYF. CDR3 coding DNA: TGTGCCAGCAGTTACTCGATGTCGCTAGCGGAGGCAGATACGCAGTATTTT.

A few counts support this clonotype. The rearrangement joins TRBV4-2 to TRBJ1-3; no definite D call. CDR1 LGHNA and CDR2 YNFKEQ come from the germline V gene. V was pared by 4 bases and J by 6 bases, with 19 bases between. The CDR3 runs 16 residues. The CDR3 protein is CASSLLLVGNENTIYF. The DNA of the CDR3 is TGTGCCAGCAGCCTGCTTTTAGTGGGAAACGAAAACACCATATATTTT.